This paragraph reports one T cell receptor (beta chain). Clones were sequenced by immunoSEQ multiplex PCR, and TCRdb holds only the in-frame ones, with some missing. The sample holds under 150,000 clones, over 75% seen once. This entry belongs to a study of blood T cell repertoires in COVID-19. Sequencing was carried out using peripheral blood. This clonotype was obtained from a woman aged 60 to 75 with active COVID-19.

CDR3 sequence: CASSPQGVSEAFF. CDR3 nucleotides: TGTGCCAGCAGCCCACAGGGGGTCTCTGAAGCTTTCTTT. The chain links TRBV5-6 to TRBJ1-1; 8 nucleotides align to TRBD1. J was trimmed by 6 bases and V by 4 bases; bases with no gene match: 5. Germline V lookup: CDR1 SGHDT, CDR2 YYEEEE. CDR3 length: 13 residues.